The rows below give T cell receptor beta chains drawn from one sample of a study of T cell responses to AZD1222 COVID-19 vaccine. Sequencing used immunoSEQ multiplex PCR; TCRdb keeps in-frame clones, though not all of them. This sample has approximately 150,000 clones, with roughly nine tenths found just once. The sample consisted of peripheral blood, taken 28 days after the second AZD1222 dose. The source of these receptors is an adult who received the AZD1222 COVID-19 vaccine. The conserved cysteine and the conserved F or W are not part of the CDR3 here. Clone size is stated in some rows and not others, as once, few, many or a class when expanded.

size,V,length,CDR3
NA,TRBV28,13,ASSLRGAGNQPQH
NA,TRBV4-3,15,ASSPPGEMSGTDTQY
NA,TRBV9,11,ASSRTVADTQY
NA,TRBV27,10,ASSLRGDEQF
NA,TRBV5-8,13,ASSAEILTLDEQY
NA,TRBV6-2/TRBV6-3,14,ASSYRSSFKGYEQY
NA,TRBV10-3,14,AISARQPDQNTEAF
NA,TRBV6-5,13,ASISRDGPSYEQY
NA,TRBV2,10,ASSQGGYGYT
NA,TRBV19,15,ASSLGLAGGWRETQY
NA,TRBV5-3,13,ARSLRGMGLTEAF
NA,TRBV7-9,12,ASSLASGNYGYT
NA,TRBV7-2,14,ASSLVFSSGANVLT
NA,TRBV19,13,ASSIVGDSGNTIY
once,TRBV7-3,11,ASSLRGGTEAF
NA,TRBV5-1,13,ASSFRDRDTDTQY
NA,TRBV10-3,14,AISSFRGGAQETQY
NA,TRBV3-1/TRBV3-2,11,ASSQVRNTEAF
NA,TRBV6-5,12,ASTYQGPDQPQH
once,TRBV7-2,13,ASSPLTGGRGTIY
few,TRBV6-1,12,ASSEATGVEKLF
NA,TRBV11-3,15,ASSLGTSVASYNEQF
NA,TRBV24-1,15,ATSDYGTPADLETQY
NA,TRBV10-3,13,AISFSSGGAYEQF
NA,TRBV29-1,13,SVESSRDPQQPQH
NA,TRBV28,11,ASSFEQNEKLF
NA,TRBV29-1,12,SVSTGENLSPLH
few,TRBV7-9,14,ASSLEGTHSGNTIY
NA,TRBV6-1,13,ASSGQMDGNSPLH
NA,TRBV7-3,11,ASSPGPEGLQF
NA,TRBV27,13,ASSFEGKDNQPQH
NA,TRBV2,10,ASRGDSYGYT
NA,TRBV4-2,16,ASSQGVEGGTGNEKLF
NA,TRBV5-1,10,ASSLAQETQY
NA,TRBV11-2,16,ASSPRGSLAGYQETQY
NA,TRBV2,14,ASDAGQGRRGYGYT
NA,TRBV2,13,ASGFRDSPGDEQF
NA,TRBV7-2,11,ASSLVGDQPQH
NA,TRBV10-3,12,AISAYTGNYGYT
NA,TRBV5-4,10,ASSVGAYEQY
NA,TRBV5-6,13,ASSFLSSGANVLT
NA,TRBV19,14,ASRDTQGGGHTEAF
NA,TRBV19,11,ASSMGDLYEQY
NA,TRBV11-1,12,ASSRRGVTDTQY
NA,TRBV16,13,ASSPRQGVGTEAF
NA,TRBV6-1,11,ASSEEGRGEQF
NA,TRBV5-8,10,ASGGDGETQY
NA,TRBV27,13,ASRYSGISYNEQF
NA,TRBV4-1,13,ASSPLPFSGNTIY
NA,TRBV7-2,13,ASSFGTSGYNEQF
NA,TRBV28,14,ASRFGRGADNSPLH
NA,TRBV5-5,10,ASSLRFNTQY
NA,TRBV5-6,13,ASSALPASYNEQF
NA,TRBV6-6,12,ASSYGLPGEKLF
NA,TRBV2,10,ASSFLDTEAF
NA,TRBV6-1,13,ASSEGTGNPYGYT